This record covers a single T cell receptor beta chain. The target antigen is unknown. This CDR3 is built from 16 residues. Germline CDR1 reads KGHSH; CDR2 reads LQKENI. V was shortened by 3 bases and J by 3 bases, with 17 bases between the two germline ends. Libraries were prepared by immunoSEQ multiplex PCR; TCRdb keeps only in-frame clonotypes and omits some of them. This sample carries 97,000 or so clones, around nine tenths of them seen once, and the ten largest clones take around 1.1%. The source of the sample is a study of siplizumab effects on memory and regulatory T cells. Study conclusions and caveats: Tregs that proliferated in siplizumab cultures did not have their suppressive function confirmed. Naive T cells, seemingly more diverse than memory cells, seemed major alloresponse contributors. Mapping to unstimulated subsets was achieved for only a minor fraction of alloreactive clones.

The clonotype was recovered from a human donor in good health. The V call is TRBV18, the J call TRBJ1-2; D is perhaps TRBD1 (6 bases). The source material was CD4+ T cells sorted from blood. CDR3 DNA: TGTGCCAGCTCACCTGCCTTTGGACAGAGCCACTATGGCTACACCTTC. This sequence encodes CASSPAFGQSHYGYTF.